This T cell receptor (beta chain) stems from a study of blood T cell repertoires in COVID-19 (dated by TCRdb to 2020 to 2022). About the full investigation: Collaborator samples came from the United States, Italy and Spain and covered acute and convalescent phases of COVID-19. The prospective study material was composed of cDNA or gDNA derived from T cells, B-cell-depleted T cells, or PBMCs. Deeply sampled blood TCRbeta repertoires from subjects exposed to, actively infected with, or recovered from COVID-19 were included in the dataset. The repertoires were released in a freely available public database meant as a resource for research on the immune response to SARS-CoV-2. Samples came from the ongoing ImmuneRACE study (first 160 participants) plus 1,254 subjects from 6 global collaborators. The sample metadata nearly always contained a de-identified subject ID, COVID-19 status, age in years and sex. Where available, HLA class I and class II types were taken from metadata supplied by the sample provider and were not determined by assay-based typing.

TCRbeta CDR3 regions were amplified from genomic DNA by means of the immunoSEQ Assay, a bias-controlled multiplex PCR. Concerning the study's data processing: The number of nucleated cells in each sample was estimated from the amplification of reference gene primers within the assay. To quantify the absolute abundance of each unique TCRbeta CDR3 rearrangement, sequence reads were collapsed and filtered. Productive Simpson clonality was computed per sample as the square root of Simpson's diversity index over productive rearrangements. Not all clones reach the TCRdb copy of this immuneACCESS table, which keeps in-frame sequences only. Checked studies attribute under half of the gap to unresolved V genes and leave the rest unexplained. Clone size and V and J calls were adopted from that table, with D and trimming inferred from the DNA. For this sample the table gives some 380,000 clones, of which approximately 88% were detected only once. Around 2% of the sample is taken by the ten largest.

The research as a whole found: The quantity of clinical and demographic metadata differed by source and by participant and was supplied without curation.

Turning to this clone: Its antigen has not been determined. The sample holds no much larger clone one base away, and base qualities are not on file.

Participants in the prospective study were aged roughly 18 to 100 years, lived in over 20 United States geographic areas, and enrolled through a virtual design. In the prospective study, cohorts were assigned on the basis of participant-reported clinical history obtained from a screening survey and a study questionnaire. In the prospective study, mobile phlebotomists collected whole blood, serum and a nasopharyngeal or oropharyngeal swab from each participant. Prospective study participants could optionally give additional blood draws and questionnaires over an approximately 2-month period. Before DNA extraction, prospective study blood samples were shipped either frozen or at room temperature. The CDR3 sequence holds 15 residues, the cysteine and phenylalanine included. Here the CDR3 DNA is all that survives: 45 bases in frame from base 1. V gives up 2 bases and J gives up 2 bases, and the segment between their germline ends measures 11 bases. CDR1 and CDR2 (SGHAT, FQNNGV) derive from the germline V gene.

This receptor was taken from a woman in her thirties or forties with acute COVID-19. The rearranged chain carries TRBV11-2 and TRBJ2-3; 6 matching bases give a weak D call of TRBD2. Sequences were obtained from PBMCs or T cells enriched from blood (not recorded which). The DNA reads TGTGCCAGCAGCTTAACCGGGACTTCCACAGATACGCAGTATTTT. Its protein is CASSLTGTSTDTQYF.